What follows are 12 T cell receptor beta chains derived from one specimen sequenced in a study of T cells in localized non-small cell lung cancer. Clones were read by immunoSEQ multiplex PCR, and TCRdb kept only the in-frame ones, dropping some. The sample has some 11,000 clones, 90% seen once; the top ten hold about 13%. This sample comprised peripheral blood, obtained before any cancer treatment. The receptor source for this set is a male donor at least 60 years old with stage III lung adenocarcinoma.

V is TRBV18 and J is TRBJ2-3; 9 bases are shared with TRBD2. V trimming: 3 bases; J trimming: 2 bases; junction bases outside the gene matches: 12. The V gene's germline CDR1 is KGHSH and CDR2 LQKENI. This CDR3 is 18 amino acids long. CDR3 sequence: CASSPLEREVGNTDTQYF. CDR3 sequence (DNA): TGTGCCAGCTCACCCCTCGAGCGGGAGGTCGGGAACACAGATACGCAGTATTTT.

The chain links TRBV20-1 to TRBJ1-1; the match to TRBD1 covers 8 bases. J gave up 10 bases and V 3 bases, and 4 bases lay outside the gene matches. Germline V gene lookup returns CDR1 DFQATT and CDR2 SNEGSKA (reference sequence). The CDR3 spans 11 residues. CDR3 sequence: CSARGGQGAFF. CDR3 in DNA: TGCAGTGCTAGGGGAGGACAGGGAGCTTTCTTT.

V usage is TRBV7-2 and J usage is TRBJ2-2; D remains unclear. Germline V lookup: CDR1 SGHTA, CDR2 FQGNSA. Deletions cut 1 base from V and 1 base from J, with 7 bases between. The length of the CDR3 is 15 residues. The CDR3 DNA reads TGTGCCAGCAGCTTAGTTGGGGAGAACACCGGGGAGCTGTTTTTT. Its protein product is CASSLVGENTGELFF.

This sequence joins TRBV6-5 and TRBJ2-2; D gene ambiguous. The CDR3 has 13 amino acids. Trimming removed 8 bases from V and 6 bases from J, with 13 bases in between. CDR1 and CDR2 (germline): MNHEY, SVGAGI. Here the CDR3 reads CASSPLLAGELFF. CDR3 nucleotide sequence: TGTGCCAGCTCCCCCCTTCTGGCCGGGGAGCTGTTTTTT.

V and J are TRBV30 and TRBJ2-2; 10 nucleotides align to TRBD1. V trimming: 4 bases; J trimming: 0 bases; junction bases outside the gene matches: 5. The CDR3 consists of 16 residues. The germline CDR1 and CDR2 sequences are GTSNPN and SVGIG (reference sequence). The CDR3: CAWNIGQGANTGELFF. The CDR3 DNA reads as TGTGCCTGGAACATCGGACAGGGGGCGAACACCGGGGAGCTGTTTTTT. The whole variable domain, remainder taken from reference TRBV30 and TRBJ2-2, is SQTIHQWPATLVQPVGSPLSLECTVEGTSNPNLYWYRQAAGRGLQLLFYSVGIGQISSEVPQNLSASRPQDRQFILSSKKLLLSDSGFYLCAWNIGQGANTGELFFGEGSRLTVL.

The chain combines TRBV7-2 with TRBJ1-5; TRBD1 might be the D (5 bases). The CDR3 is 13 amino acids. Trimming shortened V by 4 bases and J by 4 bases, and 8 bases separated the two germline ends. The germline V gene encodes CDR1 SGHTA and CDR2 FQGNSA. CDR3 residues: CASSSGTNQPQHF. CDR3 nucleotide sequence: TGTGCCAGCAGCTCAGGGACGAATCAGCCCCAGCATTTT.

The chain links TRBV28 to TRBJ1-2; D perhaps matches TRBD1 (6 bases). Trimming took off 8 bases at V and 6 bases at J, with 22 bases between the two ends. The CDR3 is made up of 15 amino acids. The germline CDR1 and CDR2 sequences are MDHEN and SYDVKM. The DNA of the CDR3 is TGTGCCAGCTTAAAGGCCTCCCGGGGGGCGAATGGCTACACCTTC. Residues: CASLKASRGANGYTF.

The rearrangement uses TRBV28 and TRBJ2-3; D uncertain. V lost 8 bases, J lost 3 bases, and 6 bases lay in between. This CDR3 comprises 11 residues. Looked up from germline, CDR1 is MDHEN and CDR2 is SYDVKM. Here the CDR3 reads CASGRTDTQYF. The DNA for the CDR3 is TGTGCCAGCGGCAGGACAGATACGCAGTATTTT.

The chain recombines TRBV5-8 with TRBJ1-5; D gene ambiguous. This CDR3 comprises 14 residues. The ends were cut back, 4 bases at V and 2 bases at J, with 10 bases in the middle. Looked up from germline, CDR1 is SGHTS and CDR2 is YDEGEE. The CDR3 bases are TGTGCCAGCAGCCTCAATGGGGGCAATCAGCCCCAGCATTTT. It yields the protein CASSLNGGNQPQHF.

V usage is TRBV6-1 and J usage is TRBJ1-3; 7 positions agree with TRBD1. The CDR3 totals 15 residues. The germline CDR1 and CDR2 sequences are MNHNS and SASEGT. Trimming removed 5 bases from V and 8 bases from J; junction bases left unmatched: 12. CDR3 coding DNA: TGTGCCAGCAGTCCCCGGGAGACAGGGAGGGACACCATATATTTT. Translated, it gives CASSPRETGRDTIYF.

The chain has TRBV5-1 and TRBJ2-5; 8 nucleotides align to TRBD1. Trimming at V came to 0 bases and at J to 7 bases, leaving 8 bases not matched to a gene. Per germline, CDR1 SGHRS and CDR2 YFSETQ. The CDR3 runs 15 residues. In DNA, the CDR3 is TGCGCCAGCAGCTTGGCGGGACAGGCCGGGGCGACCCAGTACTTC. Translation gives CASSLAGQAGATQYF.

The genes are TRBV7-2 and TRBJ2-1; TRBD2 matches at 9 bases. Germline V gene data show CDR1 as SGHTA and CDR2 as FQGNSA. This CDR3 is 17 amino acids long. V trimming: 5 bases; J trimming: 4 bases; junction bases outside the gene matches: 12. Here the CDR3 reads CASSPGPSGNPYNEQFF. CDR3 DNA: TGTGCCAGCAGCCCCGGGCCTAGCGGGAATCCTTACAATGAGCAGTTCTTC.